This TCR beta chain was obtained from a study of PD-1 blockade in classical Hodgkin lymphoma. All patients experienced relapse after autologous stem cell transplantation, and brentuximab vedotin exposure was variable. Sequenced by immunoSEQ multiplex PCR; TCRdb stores in-frame clones only, minus some. The sample records around 7,100 clones, roughly 80% being singletons. The ends were cut back, 0 bases at V and 4 bases at J, with 19 bases in the middle. The CDR3 has 16 amino acids. Germline V gives CDR1 GTSNPN, CDR2 SVGIG (reference sequence). The V call is TRBV30, the J call TRBJ2-7, with a weak D call TRBD2 (5 bases). Source: peripheral blood mononuclear cells (PBMCs), taken at baseline. The receptor was derived from a human donor with classical Hodgkin lymphoma. This CDR3 is CAWSVLVGEHPYEQYF. The CDR3 DNA is TGTGCCTGGAGTGTACTCGTCGGGGAGCATCCTTACGAGCAGTACTTC.